The present T cell receptor (beta chain) was sequenced within a study of T cells in Graves' hyperthyroidism and ophthalmopathy. This clonotype was observed at least ten times. Its antigen is undetermined. General observations from the study: In blood, most of the thyroid clonotypes expanded above 0.001 were also present.

TCR beta CDR3 regions were amplified from RNA. First-round RT-PCR with HTBI primers amplified the TCR CDR3 region. TCRdb independently ran MiXCR on the multiplex PCR reads; one entry per CDR3 protein. The sample lists 500,000 to 550,000 distinct CDR3 sequences, 15% to 20% occurring once. Patients with ophthalmopathy all had a Clinical Activity Score of at least 3, a NOSPECS grade of at least 4 and duration under 3 months. Uncontrolled infection, other autoimmune disease, pregnancy or lactation barred patients from enrollment. Over 9 ml of fresh peripheral blood supplied the PBMCs. Sample: blood. The receptor's source is a man in his forties or fifties with Graves' ophthalmopathy.

The CDR3: CASSESGLHSGANVLTF. In DNA, the CDR3 is TGTGCCAGCAGTGAAAGTGGCCTGCACTCTGGGGCCAACGTCCTGACTTTC. The V call is TRBV2, the J call TRBJ2-6; D remains ambiguous. CDR1 is SNHLY, CDR2 FYNNEI, per germline. CDR3 length equals 17 residues. Trimming left V 2 bases short and J 0 bases short, with 11 bases between.